This T cell receptor (beta chain) is drawn from a study of blood T cells in healthy people across ages. Notes on the study in general: Unsorted PBMCs prevented conclusive naive versus antigen-experienced comparison.

There were at least 5 micrograms of total RNA extracted from every sample. With a J-beta primer mix and a sample-barcoded 5' primer, a second PCR ran roughly 6 to 11 cycles. One entry per CDR3 protein results from TCRdb running MiXCR on the 5' RACE reads. The table has over a million distinct CDR3 sequences, 35% to 50% seen once. V was pared by 6 bases and J by 0 bases, with 19 bases of the junction left unmatched. The CDR3 loop spans 20 amino acids. Germline V gene sequence: CDR1 ENHRY, CDR2 SYGVKD. To note about this clonotype: Its antigen is not identified.

The chain joins TRBV10-3 to TRBJ2-1; the match to TRBD2 covers 8 bases. Sample: blood. This clonotype was sampled from a woman aged 55-69 years in good health. The CDR3 region has the DNA TGTGCCATCAGGTCCGAGCCGGGACTAGTTACCGCTAGCTCCTACAATGAGCAGTTCTTC. This encodes CAIRSEPGLVTASSYNEQFF.